This TCR beta chain is drawn from a study of cytomegalovirus exposure and HLA in healthy donors. General study findings and limits: The study flagged some 170 TCR beta chains as cytomegalovirus-associated. Researchers reported from a later analysis that most CMV-associated TCR beta chains appeared HLA-restricted.

Between the trimmed V and J ends, which lost 6 bases and 9 bases, there was a span of 15 bases. Germline V gene data show CDR1 as MNHEY and CDR2 as SVGAGI. There are 13 residues in the CDR3. Details on this clone: What it binds is not known.

PCR was performed using 60 Vbeta and 13 Jbeta primers. Study processing details: The authors later counted roughly 87 million unique TCR beta chains, some 12 million of them shared. Clones were read by immunoSEQ multiplex PCR, and TCRdb kept only the in-frame ones, dropping some. The V and J calls and clone size were taken over from that table, and D and trimming were inferred from the DNA. Among 150,000 or so clones, about four fifths were seen once, and the ten largest hold approximately 2.8%. This receptor was taken from a man between 18 and 35 years old in good health and CMV-seronegative. The chain links TRBV6-5 to TRBJ2-4; maybe TRBD2 (6 bases). Material: PBMCs. CDR3 region: CASRTSSGGIQYF. DNA of the CDR3: TGTGCCAGCAGGACTAGTAGTGGTGGCATTCAGTACTTC.